This passage covers 19 T cell receptor beta chains from one sample sequenced in a study of cytomegalovirus exposure and HLA in healthy donors. Primers included in the PCR were 60 Vbeta and 13 Jbeta primers. Sequencing was performed with immunoSEQ multiplex PCR; in TCRdb, only in-frame clones are kept and a portion is missing. The sample lists some 150,000 clones, 70% to 85% occurring once. Specimen: PBMCs. The receptor source for this set is a woman in her forties or fifties in good health and CMV-seropositive.

The V and J genes are TRBV5-1 and TRBJ2-7, with D possibly TRBD1 on 6 matching bases. Germline CDR1 is SGHRS and CDR2 is YFSETQ. The CDR3 is made up of 16 amino acids. Trimming left V 0 bases short and J 3 bases short, with 16 bases between. This chain's CDR3 is CASSLAADRGFYEQYF. For the CDR3, the DNA is TGCGCCAGCAGCTTGGCCGCGGACAGAGGTTTCTACGAGCAGTACTTC.

The genes are TRBV4-3 and TRBJ1-2; D remains ambiguous. Per germline, CDR1 LGHNA and CDR2 YSLEER. This CDR3 has 16 residues. Trimming took 0 bases from V and 8 from J, leaving 19 bases between them. CDR3 region: CASSQDEPGGSGGYTF. CDR3 nucleotide sequence: TGCGCCAGCAGCCAAGATGAACCCGGAGGGTCGGGCGGCTACACCTTC.

This clone was observed once. The chain carries TRBV7-9 and TRBJ1-2, with TRBD1 identical over 9 bases. CDR1 SEHNR and CDR2 FQNEAQ come from the germline V gene (reference sequence). The CDR3 length is 14 residues. The V gene end was trimmed by 6 bases and the J gene end by 4 bases; junction bases not matched to a gene: 6. CDR3 sequence (DNA): TGTGCCAGCAGACCAGGACAGGGGCGCTATGGCTACACCTTC. Protein: CASRPGQGRYGYTF.

Comments on this clone: Distinct nucleotide sequences in the sample also encode this CDR3. This rearrangement joins TRBV27 to TRBJ1-2; the match to TRBD1 covers 8 bases. V gave up 6 bases and J gave up 4 bases; unmatched junction bases: 4. This CDR3 region has 13 residues. Per the germline V gene, CDR1 is MNHEY and CDR2 is SMNVEV (reference sequence). Here the CDR3 reads CASSVGTGYGYTF. CDR3 sequence (DNA): TGTGCCAGCAGCGTCGGGACAGGCTATGGCTACACCTTC.

The V and J genes are TRBV7-9 and TRBJ2-3; TRBD2 matches 9 bases. The CDR3 is made up of 15 amino acids. Trimming removed 5 bases from V and 2 bases from J; junction bases left unmatched: 5. Germline-derived CDR1 and CDR2 are SEHNR and FQNEAQ (reference sequence). This CDR3 is CASSALAGTTDTQYF. CDR3 coding DNA: TGTGCCAGCAGCGCCCTAGCGGGGACCACAGATACGCAGTATTTT.

This sequence joins TRBV9 and TRBJ1-2, with TRBD1 as a possible D gene (6 bases). The CDR3 loop spans 15 amino acids. Germline assignment: CDR1 SGDLS and CDR2 YYNGEE. V was shortened by 0 bases and J by 2 bases, with 11 bases between the two germline ends. The CDR3 region is CASSVDDRQNYGYTF. The CDR3 region has the DNA TGTGCCAGCAGCGTAGATGACAGGCAGAACTATGGCTACACCTTC.

The chain has TRBV5-1 and TRBJ2-1; maybe TRBD2 (5 bases). The length of the CDR3 is 16 residues. Trimming took off 3 bases at V and 4 bases at J, with 17 bases between the two ends. Germline CDR1 SGHRS, CDR2 YFSETQ. The chain's CDR3 is CASSYSPDFQYNEQFF. The DNA of the CDR3 is TGCGCCAGCAGCTACTCCCCGGACTTCCAGTACAATGAGCAGTTCTTC.

The rearrangement joins TRBV5-6 to TRBJ1-1; no clear D gene. The CDR3 runs to 13 residues. Trimming removed 1 base from V and 7 bases from J, with 11 bases in between. Germline V lookup: CDR1 SGHDT, CDR2 YYEEEE. CDR3 bases: TGTGCCAGCAGCTTGAATGTCGGACTTGAAGCTTTCTTT. Protein sequence: CASSLNVGLEAFF.

The chain has TRBV6-5 and TRBJ1-4; D ambiguous. The CDR3 length is 13 residues. V was clipped by 10 bases and J by 5 bases, with 14 bases between them. Germline V lookup: CDR1 MNHEY, CDR2 SVGAGI. CDR3 sequence reads: CATSRGRNEKLFF. CDR3 in DNA: TGTGCCACCTCCCGGGGTCGGAATGAAAAACTGTTTTTT.

This chain links TRBV27 with TRBJ2-5, with 9 bases that match TRBD2. The end of the DNA aligns better with TRBJ2-7, so the J call may be wrong. CDR3 length: 14 amino acids. The V gene's germline CDR1 is MNHEY and CDR2 SMNVEV (reference sequence). Here the CDR3 reads CATGAAGGSYEQYF. As DNA, the CDR3 is TGTGCCACCGGTGCAGCGGGGGGCTCCTACGAGCAGTACTTC.

This chain uses TRBV7-3 with TRBJ2-6; perhaps TRBD2 as D (6 bases). The CDR3 sequence is 15 residues long. V was shortened by 5 bases and J by 1 base, with 9 bases between the two germline ends. Germline V gene sequence: CDR1 SGHTA, CDR2 FQGTGA. CDR3 DNA sequence: TGTGCCAGCAGCCCCGGGGGTTCTGGGGCCAACGTCCTGACTTTC. Its protein is CASSPGGSGANVLTF.

The rearrangement uses TRBV9 and TRBJ2-5, with 9 bases that match TRBD1. The CDR3 is made up of 15 amino acids. J lost 4 bases, V lost 4 bases, and 8 bases had no gene match. Germline assignment: CDR1 SGDLS and CDR2 YYNGEE. The CDR3 sequence is CASSPGTGQRETQYF. The DNA for the CDR3 is TGTGCCAGCAGCCCCGGGACAGGGCAACGAGAGACCCAGTACTTC.

In DNA, the CDR3 is TGTGCCAGCAGTGAGGGGCCCGAGCAGTACTTC. Translation: CASSEGPEQYF. The chain combines TRBV6-1 with TRBJ2-7; D may be TRBD1 (5 bases). The germline gives CDR1 MNHNS, CDR2 SASEGT. Trimming took 3 bases from V and 6 from J, leaving 6 bases between them. The CDR3 runs to 11 residues.

The V and J genes are TRBV7-9 and TRBJ1-2; D is unclear. The CDR3 is 14 residues long. Trimming left V 1 base short and J 2 bases short, with 8 bases between. The V gene's germline CDR1 is SEHNR and CDR2 FQNEAQ (reference sequence). DNA for the CDR3: TGTGCCAGCAGCTTAGGCGGAGGAAACTATGGCTACACCTTC. Translating it yields CASSLGGGNYGYTF. Combining the CDR3 with reference TRBV7-9 and TRBJ1-2 gives the whole variable domain DTGVSQNPRHKITKRGQNVTFRCDPISEHNRLYWYRQTLGQGPEFLTYFQNEAQLEKSRLLSDRFSAERPKGSFSTLEIQRTEQGDSAMYLCASSLGGGNYGYTFGSGTRLTVV.

This clone has a single count. The rearrangement joins TRBV29-1 to TRBJ2-7; 8 nucleotides align to TRBD2. The CDR3 has 13 residues. The germline gives CDR1 SQVTM, CDR2 ANQGSEA. V gave up 4 bases and J gave up 1 base; unmatched junction bases: 3. In DNA form, the CDR3 reads TGCAGCGTTGTGACTAGCGCATCCTACGAGCAGTACTTC. Residues: CSVVTSASYEQYF.

The rearrangement links TRBV6-5 to TRBJ2-3; TRBD2 agrees at 7 bases. The CDR3 length is 13 residues. Germline assignment: CDR1 MNHEY and CDR2 SVGAGI. The CDR3 loop reads CATRTSFADTQYF. In DNA, the CDR3 is TGTGCTACCAGGACTAGTTTTGCAGATACGCAGTATTTT.

The chain recombines TRBV27 with TRBJ1-3, with no clear D. This CDR3 is built from 14 residues. The germline V gene has CDR1 MNHEY and CDR2 SMNVEV (reference sequence). Trimming took off 6 bases at V and 0 bases at J, with 9 bases between the two ends. This CDR3 reads CASSPYSSGNTIYF. CDR3 coding DNA: TGTGCCAGCAGCCCCTATAGCTCTGGAAACACCATATATTTT.

The rearrangement joins TRBV9 to TRBJ2-1; TRBD2 might be the D (6 bases). The CDR3 totals 15 residues. With 2 bases removed from V and 5 bases from J, the gap between germline ends came to 14 bases. Germline lookup yields CDR1 SGDLS and CDR2 YYNGEE. The CDR3 reads CASSVSTGGDNEQFF. The CDR3 bases are TGTGCCAGCAGCGTTTCAACCGGGGGAGACAATGAGCAGTTCTTC.

In this sample, this clone turned up once. The gene calls are TRBV6-1 and TRBJ2-1; 7 bases are shared with TRBD1. The CDR3 length is 12 residues. The V gene end was trimmed by 6 bases and the J gene end by 13 bases; junction bases not matched to a gene: 9. Germline CDR1 is MNHNS and CDR2 is SASEGT. The CDR3 sequence is CASRTAGTAQFF. The CDR3 DNA reads as TGTGCCAGCAGAACGGCTGGGACAGCTCAGTTCTTC.